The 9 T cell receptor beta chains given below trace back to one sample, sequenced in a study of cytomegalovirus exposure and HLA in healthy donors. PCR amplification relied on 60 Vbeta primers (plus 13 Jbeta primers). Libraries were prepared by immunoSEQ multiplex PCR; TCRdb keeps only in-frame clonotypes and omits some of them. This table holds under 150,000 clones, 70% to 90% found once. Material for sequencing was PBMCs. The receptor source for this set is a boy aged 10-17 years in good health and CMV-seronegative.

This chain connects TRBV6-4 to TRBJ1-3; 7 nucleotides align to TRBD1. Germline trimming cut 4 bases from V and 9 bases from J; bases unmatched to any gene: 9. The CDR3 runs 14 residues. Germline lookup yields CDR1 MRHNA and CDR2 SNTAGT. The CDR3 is CASSGRDSTFTIYF. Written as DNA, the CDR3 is TGTGCCAGCAGTGGCCGGGACAGTACATTCACCATATATTTT.

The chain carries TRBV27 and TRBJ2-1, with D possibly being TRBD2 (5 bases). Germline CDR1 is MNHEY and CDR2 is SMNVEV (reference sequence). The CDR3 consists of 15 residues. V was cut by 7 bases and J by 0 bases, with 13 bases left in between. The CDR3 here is CASNIGLNSYNEQFF. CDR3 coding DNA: TGTGCCAGCAACATTGGACTGAACTCCTACAATGAGCAGTTCTTC.

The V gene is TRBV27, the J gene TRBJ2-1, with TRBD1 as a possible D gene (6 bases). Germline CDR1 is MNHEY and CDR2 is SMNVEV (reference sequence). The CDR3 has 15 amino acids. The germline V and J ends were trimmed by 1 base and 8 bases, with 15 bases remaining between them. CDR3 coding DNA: TGTGCCAGCAGTTTATTGGGGGCGGTGGAAGATGAGCAGTTCTTC. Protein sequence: CASSLLGAVEDEQFF.

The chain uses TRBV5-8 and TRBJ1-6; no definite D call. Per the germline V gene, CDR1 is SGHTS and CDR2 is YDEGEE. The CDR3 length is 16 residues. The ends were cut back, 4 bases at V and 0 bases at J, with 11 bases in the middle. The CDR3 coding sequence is TGTGCCAGCAGCGAGAAAGTGAGCTCCTATAATTCACCCCTCCACTTT. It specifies CASSEKVSSYNSPLHF.

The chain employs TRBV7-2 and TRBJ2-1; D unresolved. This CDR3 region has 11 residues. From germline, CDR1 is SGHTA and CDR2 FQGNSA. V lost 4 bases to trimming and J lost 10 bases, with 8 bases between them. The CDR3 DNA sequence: TGTGCCAGCAGCTCTAAGACAGAGCAGTTCTTC. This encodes CASSSKTEQFF.

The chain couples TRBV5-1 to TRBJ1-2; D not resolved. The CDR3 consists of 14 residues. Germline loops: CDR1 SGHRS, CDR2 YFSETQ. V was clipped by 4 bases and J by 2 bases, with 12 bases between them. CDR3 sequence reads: CASSLLQQNYGYTF. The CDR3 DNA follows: TGCGCCAGCAGCCTCTTACAGCAAAACTATGGCTACACCTTC.

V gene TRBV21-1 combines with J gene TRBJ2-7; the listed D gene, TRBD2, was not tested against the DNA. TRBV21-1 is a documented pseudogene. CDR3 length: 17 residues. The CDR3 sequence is CASSPGSGRTNYYEQYF. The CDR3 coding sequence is TGTGCCAGCAGCCCTGGGAGCGGGCGAACCAATTACTACGAGCAGTACTTC.

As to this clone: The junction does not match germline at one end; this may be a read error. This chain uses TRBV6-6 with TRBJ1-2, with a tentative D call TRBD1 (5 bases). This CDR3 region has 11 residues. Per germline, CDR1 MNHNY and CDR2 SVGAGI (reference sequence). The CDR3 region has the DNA TGTGCCAGCAGTTATCAGGGAGGCTACCCCTTC. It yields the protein CASSYQGGYPF.

The CDR3 loop is CAWNTYSGGYGNTIYF. CDR3 nucleotides: TGTGCCTGGAACACTTATTCGGGGGGCTATGGAAACACCATATATTTT. The chain couples TRBV30 to TRBJ1-3; D perhaps matches TRBD1 (6 bases). Germline V gene lookup returns CDR1 GTSNPN and CDR2 SVGIG (reference sequence). This CDR3 comprises 16 residues. V lost 4 bases and J 3 bases, leaving 19 bases between the germline ends.